A selection of T cell receptor beta chains follows, all from one sample in a study of blood T cells in healthy people across ages. TCRdb re-called the 5' RACE reads with MiXCR, one entry per CDR3 protein. The data hold about 640,000 distinct CDR3 sequences, with under 70% observed a single time. Specimen: blood. These receptors originate from a man aged 55 to 70 in good health. Each CDR3 is given with its conserved first and last residue. D genes are given only for firm matches. Size is omitted from some rows. Given values are once, few, many or a class for expanded clones.

j_call cdr3_length d_call clone_size v_call cdr3_nt cdr3_aa
TRBJ2-7 12 . . TRBV6-2/TRBV6-3 TGTGCCAGCAGTTCGTTGGGTTTCGAGCAGTACTTC CASSSLGFEQYF
TRBJ1-5 14 . . TRBV11-2 TGTGCCAGCAGCCCAAACAGTTACAATCAGCCCCAGCATTTT CASSPNSYNQPQHF
TRBJ1-2 14 TRBD1 . TRBV6-5 TGTGCCAGCAGGGGACAGGACCCTCTGCATGGCTACACCTTC CASRGQDPLHGYTF
TRBJ1-5 14 . . TRBV20-1 TGCAGTGCTAGAGAACAGGGAAGGAATCAGCCCCAGCATTTT CSAREQGRNQPQHF
TRBJ2-2 15 . . TRBV11-2 TGTGCCAGCAGCCCTCTTCAGGGTAACACCGGGGAGCTGTTTTTT CASSPLQGNTGELFF
TRBJ1-2 15 . few TRBV10-3 TGTGCCATCAGTGCCCGTCTCCGAGACGGCTCAACCTACACCTTC CAISARLRDGSTYTF
TRBJ2-5 14 . . TRBV24-1 TGTGCCACCAGTGATTCGGGGGCCACAGAGACCCAGTACTTC CATSDSGATETQYF
TRBJ1-3 15 . . TRBV6-5 TGTGCCAGCAGTTACATGGCGAACTCCGGAAACACCATATATTTT CASSYMANSGNTIYF
TRBJ2-7 14 . . TRBV20-1 TGCAGTGCTAGCACGACGAGTAGCCTCCGAGAGCAGTACTTC CSASTTSSLREQYF
TRBJ2-3 15 . . TRBV19 TGTGCCAGTAGAAAAGCCGGGACAACACCAGATACGCAGTATTTT CASRKAGTTPDTQYF
TRBJ2-7 13 . few TRBV2 TGTGCCAGCAGCTATTTACGGGTTGGCGAGCAGTACTTC CASSYLRVGEQYF
TRBJ2-1 15 . . TRBV6-5 TGTGCCAGCGGGGGATGGGGCGGCGGTCTGAATGAGCAGTTCTTC CASGGWGGGLNEQFF
TRBJ1-2 13 . few TRBV7-9 TGTGCCAGCACCAAAGGGGGTAACTATGGCTACACCTTC CASTKGGNYGYTF
TRBJ2-3 16 TRBD1 . TRBV9 TGTGCCAGCAGCGTAGAGACAGGGGAAGACGCGGATACGCAGTATTTT CASSVETGEDADTQYF
TRBJ1-2 14 TRBD1 few TRBV6-2/TRBV6-3 TGTGCCAGCAGTTTCCCCGGGACAGATTATGGCTACACCTTC CASSFPGTDYGYTF
TRBJ2-5 15 TRBD2 . TRBV5-4 TGTGCCAGCAGCCCTCAGCGGGGAACCCAAGAGACCCAGTACTTC CASSPQRGTQETQYF
TRBJ1-2 13 . few TRBV4-1 TGCGCCAGCAGCCGGCCAGGGAACTATGGCTACACCTTC CASSRPGNYGYTF
TRBJ2-1 15 . few TRBV20-1 TGCAGTGCCTGGTGGCGGGGGCTATCCTACAATGAGCAGTTCTTC CSAWWRGLSYNEQFF
TRBJ2-5 15 . many TRBV5-1 TGCGCCAGCAGCTTTTCTGCACAAAAAGGGGAGACCCAGTACTTC CASSFSAQKGETQYF
TRBJ2-7 14 TRBD1 few TRBV5-1 TGCGCCAGCAGTGAAGGGACAGGGAACTACGAGCAGTACTTC CASSEGTGNYEQYF
TRBJ2-5 15 . . TRBV11-2 TGTGCCAGCAGCTTGCAGGGCGAACTCCAGGAGACCCAGTACTTC CASSLQGELQETQYF
TRBJ2-5 14 . . TRBV7-2 TGTGCCAGCAGCTTAATCAGGTTATCAGAGACCCAGTACTTC CASSLIRLSETQYF
TRBJ1-1 12 . . TRBV12-3/TRBV12-4 TGCGCCAGCAGTCGTCTGACTCCTGAAGCTTTCTTT CASSRLTPEAFF
TRBJ2-1 17 TRBD2 . TRBV12-3/TRBV12-4 TGTGCCAGCAGTTCCGTTCTAGCGGGGGGGCGCTACAATGAGCAGTTCTTC CASSSVLAGGRYNEQFF
TRBJ1-4 16 . many TRBV25-1 TGTGCCAGCAGTGAGGCAGGGAGGGGGACTAATGAAAAACTGTTTTTT CASSEAGRGTNEKLFF
TRBJ2-7 14 TRBD2 . TRBV29-1 TGCAGCGTCGGGACTAGCGGGGCAGAGCACGAGCAGTACTTC CSVGTSGAEHEQYF
TRBJ2-7 19 TRBD2 . TRBV28 TGTGCCAGCAGTTACCCTCCCTGGGGAAGCGGGAGATCTCGATACGAGCAGTACTTC CASSYPPWGSGRSRYEQYF
TRBJ2-3 13 . few TRBV10-2 TGCGCCAGCAGTGCCAGCAACTCAGATACGCAGTATTTT CASSASNSDTQYF
TRBJ2-5 13 . . TRBV20-1 TGCAGTGCTAGTAATGTTAGGCAAGAGGCCCAGTACTTC CSASNVRQEAQYF
TRBJ1-1 15 TRBD1 . TRBV6-6 TGTGCCAGCAGTTACGGGGGACAGAGGAATCCTTGGGCTTTCTTT CASSYGGQRNPWAFF
TRBJ1-5 14 . . TRBV12-3/TRBV12-4 TGCGCCAGCAGTTTCGGGACCGCTGGGCAGCCCCAGCATTTT CASSFGTAGQPQHF
TRBJ2-1 14 TRBD2 . TRBV11-2 TGTGCCAGCAGCTTAGGCCTAGCGGGGGTAGAGCAGTTCTTC CASSLGLAGVEQFF
TRBJ1-4 12 . . TRBV20-1 TGCAGTGCTAGAGCCAGTAATGAAAAACTGTTTTTT CSARASNEKLFF
TRBJ2-5 15 TRBD1 . TRBV12-3/TRBV12-4 TGTGCCAGCAGTTTAGCGCTCAGGGGGCAAGAGACCCAGTACTTC CASSLALRGQETQYF
TRBJ1-1 13 . few TRBV13 TGTGCCAGCAGCCGCCGGGGATACACTGAAGCTTTCTTT CASSRRGYTEAFF
TRBJ2-7 14 . . TRBV2 TGTGCCAGCCGCCGTGGCATAGTCGGGTACGAGCAGTACTTC CASRRGIVGYEQYF
TRBJ1-1 15 TRBD1 . TRBV5-1 TGCGCCAGCAGCTTACAGGGGGCGAAGAACACTGAAGCTTTCTTT CASSLQGAKNTEAFF
TRBJ2-5 12 . few TRBV20-1 TGCAGCGCCCGGACCAACCAGGAGACCCAGTACTTC CSARTNQETQYF
TRBJ2-4 13 . . TRBV5-1 TGCGCCAGCACCCTGGGTGTACGGGGGGCCCAGTACTTC CASTLGVRGAQYF